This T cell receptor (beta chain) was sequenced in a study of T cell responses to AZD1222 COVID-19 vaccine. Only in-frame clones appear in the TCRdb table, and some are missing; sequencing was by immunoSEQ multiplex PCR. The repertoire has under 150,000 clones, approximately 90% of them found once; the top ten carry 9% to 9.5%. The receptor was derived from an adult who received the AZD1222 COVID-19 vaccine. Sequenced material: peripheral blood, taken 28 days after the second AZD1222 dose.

The CDR3 bases are TGTGCCAGCAGCCAAGATTGGTCCTACATGAACACTGAAGCTTTCTTT. Protein sequence: CASSQDWSYMNTEAFF. The genes are TRBV3-1 (or the pseudogene TRBV3-2) and TRBJ1-1, with no clear D. V lost 0 bases to trimming and J lost 0 bases, with 11 bases between them. This CDR3 spans 16 amino acids. Germline values: CDR1 LGHDT, CDR2 YNNKEL (reference sequence).